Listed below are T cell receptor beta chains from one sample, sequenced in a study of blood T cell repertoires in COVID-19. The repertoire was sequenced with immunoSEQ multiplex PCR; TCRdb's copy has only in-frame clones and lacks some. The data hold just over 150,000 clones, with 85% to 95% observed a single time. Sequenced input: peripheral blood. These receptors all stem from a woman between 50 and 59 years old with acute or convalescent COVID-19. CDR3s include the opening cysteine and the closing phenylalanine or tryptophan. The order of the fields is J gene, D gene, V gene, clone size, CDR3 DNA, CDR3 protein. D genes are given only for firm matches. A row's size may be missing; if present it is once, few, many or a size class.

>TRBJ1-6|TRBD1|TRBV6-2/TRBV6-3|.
TGTGCCAGCAGTTACTCTACAGGGGATAATTCACCCCTCCACTTT
CASSYSTGDNSPLHF
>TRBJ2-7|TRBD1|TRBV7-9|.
TGTGCCAGCAGCTTAGGGCAGGGGGCGTACGAGCAGTACTTC
CASSLGQGAYEQYF
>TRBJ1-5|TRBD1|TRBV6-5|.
TGTGCCAGCAGGAGGGACAGGGAAAGGCAGCCCCAGCATTTT
CASRRDRERQPQHF
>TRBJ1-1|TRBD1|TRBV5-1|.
TGCGCCAGCAACCCGGACAGGGGGCTTGCTGAAGCTTTCTTT
CASNPDRGLAEAFF
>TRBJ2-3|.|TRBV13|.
TGTGCCAGCAGCTCTATAACAGATACGCAGTATTTT
CASSSITDTQYF
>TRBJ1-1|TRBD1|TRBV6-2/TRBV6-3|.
TGTGCCAGCAGTCACAGTTACCGGGACAGAGCTCCTTTCTTT
CASSHSYRDRAPFF
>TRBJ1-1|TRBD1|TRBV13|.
TGTGCCAGCAGCTTAGGGCAGGGGGCGGTTGAAGCTTTCTTT
CASSLGQGAVEAFF
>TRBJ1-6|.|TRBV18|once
TGTGCCAGCTCGGGCCAGTATAATTCACCCCTCCACTTT
CASSGQYNSPLHF
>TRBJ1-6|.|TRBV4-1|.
TGCGCCAGCAGCCAACATGCAGCTAGTAATTCACCCCTCCACTTT
CASSQHAASNSPLHF
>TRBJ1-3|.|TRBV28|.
TGTGCCAGCAGCTTGCCTGGGAGCCTCTCTGGAAACACCATATATTTT
CASSLPGSLSGNTIYF
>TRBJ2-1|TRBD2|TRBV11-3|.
TGTGCCAGCAGCTTGTCTAGCGGGAGTGGAAATGAGCAGTTCTTC
CASSLSSGSGNEQFF
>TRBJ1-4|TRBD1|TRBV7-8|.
TGTGCCAGCAGCTCGCCGGGACAGGGGACTTCAACTAATGAAAAACTGTTTTTT
CASSSPGQGTSTNEKLFF
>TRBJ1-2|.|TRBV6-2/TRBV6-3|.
TGTGCCAGCAGTAGTACAGGGCCCGGCTACACCTTC
CASSSTGPGYTF
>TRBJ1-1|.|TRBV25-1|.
TGTGCCAGCAGTGAAGGGAGAGAAGCTTTCTTT
CASSEGREAFF
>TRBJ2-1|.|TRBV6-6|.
TGTGCCAGCAGTTACTCCGGTAATGAGCAGTTCTTC
CASSYSGNEQFF
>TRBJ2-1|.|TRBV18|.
TGTGCCAGCTCTCCGCGGGACGGCGAGCGATTCTTC
CASSPRDGERFF
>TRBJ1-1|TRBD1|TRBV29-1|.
TGCAGCGTTGGACAGGGGAAGGGCACTGAAGCTTTCTTT
CSVGQGKGTEAFF
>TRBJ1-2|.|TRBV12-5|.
TGTGCTAGTTGGACCTGGGGGGATCTGAGGGGCTACACCTTC
CASWTWGDLRGYTF
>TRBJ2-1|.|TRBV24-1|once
TGTGCCACCAGTGATTTTCGCAATGAGCAGTTCTTC
CATSDFRNEQFF
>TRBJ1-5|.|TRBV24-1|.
TGTGCCACCAGTGACCTCGACAGCCGTGGGGCCCAGCATTTT
CATSDLDSRGAQHF
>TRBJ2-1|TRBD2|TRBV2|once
TGTGCCAGCAGACTAGCGGGGGGGAAGGGTGAGCAGTTCTTC
CASRLAGGKGEQFF
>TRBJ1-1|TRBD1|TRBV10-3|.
TGTGCCATCAGTCCGCAGACAGGGTTTAACACTGAAGCTTTCTTT
CAISPQTGFNTEAFF